The 16 T cell receptor beta chains given below trace back to one sample, sequenced in a study of OX40 agonist ivuxolimab in advanced cancers. The protocol was immunoSEQ multiplex PCR, while the TCRdb copy is restricted to in-frame clones and leaves out a portion. In the table there are tens of thousands of clones, about 88% of which are singletons. The specimen was CD4+ or CD8+ T cells sorted from blood, collected in a trial of the OX40 agonist ivuxolimab. All receptors derive from an adult with an advanced solid tumor such as melanoma, head and neck, liver or kidney cancer.

CDR3 residues: CASSFSSGHEQYF. The CDR3 DNA reads TGTGCCAGCAGTTTTTCCAGCGGCCACGAGCAGTACTTC. The rearrangement links TRBV27 to TRBJ2-7; TRBD2 is a possible D gene (5 bases). V was cut by 3 bases and J by 5 bases, with 11 bases left in between. This CDR3 has 13 amino acids. The germline V gene has CDR1 MNHEY and CDR2 SMNVEV (reference sequence).

In DNA, the CDR3 is TGTGCCAGCAGCTTACGTGGGACAGGGGCCAACACTGAAGCTTTCTTT. This translates into CASSLRGTGANTEAFF. The rearrangement links TRBV11-2 to TRBJ1-1, with 10 bases that match TRBD1. The CDR3 length is 16 residues. V shed 2 bases and J 2 bases; nucleotides not matched to a gene: 5. Germline V CDR1 and CDR2: SGHAT, FQNNGV.

The chain employs TRBV19 and TRBJ2-2; D may correspond to TRBD1 or TRBD2 (5 bases each). CDR1 and CDR2 (germline): LNHDA, SQIVND (reference sequence). This CDR3 spans 16 amino acids. The ends were cut back, 4 bases at V and 1 base at J, with 13 bases in the middle. CDR3 coding DNA: TGTGCCAGTAGTAACCGGGACCGCCAGAACACCGGGGAGCTGTTTTTT. The encoded protein is CASSNRDRQNTGELFF.

CDR3 DNA: TGTGCCAGCAGCTTAGGAGGGCCTAGCAATCAGCCCCAGCATTTT. Translated, it gives CASSLGGPSNQPQHF. V and J are TRBV11-2 and TRBJ1-5; D is ambiguous. Trimming removed 1 base from V and 0 bases from J, with 7 bases in between. Per the germline V gene, CDR1 is SGHAT and CDR2 is FQNNGV. The CDR3 loop spans 15 amino acids. The whole variable domain, filled in from reference TRBV11-2 and TRBJ1-5, reads EAGVAQSPRYKIIEKRQSVAFWCNPISGHATLYWYQQILGQGPKLLIQFQNNGVVDDSQLPKDRFSAERLKGVDSTLKIQPAKLEDSAVYLCASSLGGPSNQPQHFGDGTRLSIL.

This chain links TRBV7-6 with TRBJ2-7; the match to TRBD2 covers 9 bases. The junction had 7 bases not matched to a gene; V was cut back by 5 bases and J by 2 bases. Looked up from germline, CDR1 is SGHVS and CDR2 is FNYEAQ. This CDR3 spans 15 amino acids. The chain's CDR3 is CASSPAGLAAYEQYF. The DNA for the CDR3 is TGTGCCAGCAGCCCAGCGGGACTAGCTGCCTACGAGCAGTACTTC.

This chain connects TRBV19 to TRBJ2-5; 11 nucleotides match TRBD2. V lost 5 bases to trimming and J lost 6 bases; unmatched junction nucleotides: 8. This CDR3 contains 15 residues. The germline V gene has CDR1 LNHDA and CDR2 SQIVND (reference sequence). The CDR3 loop is CASSSLAGGEKTQYF. CDR3 nucleotides: TGTGCCAGTAGTTCTCTAGCGGGAGGTGAGAAGACCCAGTACTTC.

V gene TRBV11-1 combines with J gene TRBJ2-7; TRBD1 aligns across 7 bases. Germline V CDR1 and CDR2: SGHAT, FQDESV (reference sequence). The CDR3 spans 12 residues. CDR3 bases: TGTGCCAGCAGCTTAGCGGTTGTCAGGGGGAAGGTC. Protein product: CASSLAVVRGKV.

The gene calls are TRBV27 and TRBJ1-3, with no clear D. The CDR3 totals 13 residues. The V and J ends lost 0 bases and 3 bases respectively, with 3 bases between them. Germline V CDR1 and CDR2: MNHEY, SMNVEV (reference sequence). For the CDR3, the DNA is TGTGCCAGCAGTTTATCAGGTGGAAACACCATATATTTT. This translates into CASSLSGGNTIYF.

This clone has only one observation. V is TRBV6-4 and J is TRBJ1-2; D is uncertain. Germline V lookup: CDR1 MRHNA, CDR2 SNTAGT. V was shortened by 6 bases and J by 8 bases, with 19 bases between the two germline ends. This CDR3 is 14 amino acids long. As DNA, the CDR3 is TGTGCCAGCAGCCTACAGACTGGGTTGGGGGGCTACACCTTC. Translating it yields CASSLQTGLGGYTF.

This chain links TRBV14 with TRBJ1-1; no clear D. V was shortened by 5 bases and J by 3 bases, with 19 bases between the two germline ends. This CDR3 spans 16 amino acids. Germline V gene lookup returns CDR1 SGHDN and CDR2 FVKESK. The CDR3 sequence: CASSFKPAKLYTEAFF. DNA for the CDR3: TGTGCCAGCAGCTTCAAGCCCGCCAAACTTTACACTGAAGCTTTCTTT.

The chain joins TRBV19 to TRBJ1-5, with D uncertain. This CDR3 comprises 17 residues. In germline, CDR1 is LNHDA, CDR2 SQIVND (reference sequence). V was clipped by 5 bases and J by 0 bases, with 17 bases between them. The CDR3 here is CASSPRGGDYSNQPQHF. DNA of the CDR3: TGTGCCAGTAGTCCTCGGGGAGGCGACTATAGCAATCAGCCCCAGCATTTT. Looking up the rest from reference TRBV19 and TRBJ1-5 gives the full variable domain: DGGITQSPKYLFRKEGQNVTLSCEQNLNHDAMYWYRQDPGQGLRLIYYSQIVNDFQKGDIAEGYSVSREKKESFPLTVTSAQKNPTAFYLCASSPRGGDYSNQPQHFGDGTRLSIL.

Many counts were recorded for this clone. V and J are TRBV14 and TRBJ2-7; D is unclear. Trimming removed 5 bases from V and 7 bases from J, with 12 bases in between. Germline V gene lookup returns CDR1 SGHDN and CDR2 FVKESK. CDR3 size: 12 residues. The CDR3 is CASSVRPLEQYF. CDR3 bases: TGTGCCAGCAGCGTACGACCGCTGGAGCAGTACTTC. Variable domain in full (rest from reference TRBV14 and TRBJ2-7): EAGVTQFPSHSVIEKGQTVTLRCDPISGHDNLYWYRRVMGKEIKFLLHFVKESKQDESGMPNNRFLAERTGGTYSTLKVQPAELEDSGVYFCASSVRPLEQYFGPGTRLTVT.

This chain links TRBV10-3 with TRBJ2-3; 9 bases line up with TRBD2. The trim removed 1 base at V and 0 bases at J, leaving 5 bases unmatched. The CDR3 totals 17 residues. From germline, CDR1 is ENHRY and CDR2 SYGVKD. CDR3 DNA sequence: TGTGCCATCAGTGAGTTTCCTAGCGGGACCAGCACAGATACGCAGTATTTT. This translates into CAISEFPSGTSTDTQYF.

With regard to this clone: At one end the junction does not follow the germline gene, possibly because of a read error. This chain uses TRBV6-1 with TRBJ2-5, with a possible D match to TRBD1 (6 bases). Germline CDR1 and CDR2: MNHNS and SASEGT. CDR3 length equals 13 residues. The CDR3 DNA is TGTGCCAGCAGGGAAGGGGGTATAGAGACCCAGTACTTC. Translation: CASREGGIETQYF.

V gene TRBV6-5 combines with J gene TRBJ2-2; D not certain. Trimming took 7 bases from V and 0 from J, leaving 12 bases between them. The CDR3 runs to 15 residues. Germline CDR1 reads MNHEY; CDR2 reads SVGAGI. CDR3 in amino acids: CASTRGAANTGELFF. CDR3 nucleotides: TGTGCCAGCACCCGCGGAGCAGCGAACACCGGGGAGCTGTTTTTT.

This chain uses TRBV9 with TRBJ1-3; D is unresolved. The CDR3 spans 16 residues. In germline, CDR1 is SGDLS, CDR2 YYNGEE. Deletions cut 0 bases from V and 0 bases from J, with 10 bases between. This CDR3 is CASSVGDPISGNTIYF. The DNA of the CDR3 is TGTGCCAGCAGCGTAGGTGATCCCATCTCTGGAAACACCATATATTTT.